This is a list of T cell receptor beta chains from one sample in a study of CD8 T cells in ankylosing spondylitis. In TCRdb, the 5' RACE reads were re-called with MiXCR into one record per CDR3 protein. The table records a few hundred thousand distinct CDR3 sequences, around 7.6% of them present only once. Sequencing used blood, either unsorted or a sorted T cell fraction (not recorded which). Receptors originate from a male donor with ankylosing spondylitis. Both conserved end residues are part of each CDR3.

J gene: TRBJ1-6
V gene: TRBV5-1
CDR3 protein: CASSLTTGVNSPLHF

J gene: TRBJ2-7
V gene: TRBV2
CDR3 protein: CASRIQGGHYEQYF

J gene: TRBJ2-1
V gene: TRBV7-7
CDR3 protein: CASSSGPGVEQFF

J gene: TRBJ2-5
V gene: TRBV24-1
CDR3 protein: CATSAGSLAGGFQETQYF

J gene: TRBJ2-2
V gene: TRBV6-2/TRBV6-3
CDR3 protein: CASSNTGFGELFF

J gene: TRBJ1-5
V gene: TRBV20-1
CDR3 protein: CSPMAVGSNQPQHF

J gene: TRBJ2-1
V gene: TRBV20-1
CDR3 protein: CSASSPQDEQFF

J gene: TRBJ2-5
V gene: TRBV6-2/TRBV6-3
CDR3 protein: CASSYGGLAPTQYF

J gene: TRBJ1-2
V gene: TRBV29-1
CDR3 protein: CSAYLFYGYTF

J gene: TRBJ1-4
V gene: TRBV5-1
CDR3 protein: CASSTGTENEKLFF

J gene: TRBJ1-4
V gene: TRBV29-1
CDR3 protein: CSVETGAYLFF

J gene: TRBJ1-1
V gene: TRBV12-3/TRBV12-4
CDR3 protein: CASSLGALMRTEAFF

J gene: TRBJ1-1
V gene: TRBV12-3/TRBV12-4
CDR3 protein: CASSSRQGNTEAFF

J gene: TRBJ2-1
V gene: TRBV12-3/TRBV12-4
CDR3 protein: CASTLPWQGALFF

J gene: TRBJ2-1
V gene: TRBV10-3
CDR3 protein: CAISAERTSGYNEQFF

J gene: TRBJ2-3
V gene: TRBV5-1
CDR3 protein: CASSLWLAGDTQYF

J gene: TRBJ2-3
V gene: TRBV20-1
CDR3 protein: CSAMGGRADTQYF

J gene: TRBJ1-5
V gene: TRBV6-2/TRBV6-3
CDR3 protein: CATDRVGQPQHF

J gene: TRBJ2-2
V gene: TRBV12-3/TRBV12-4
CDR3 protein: CASSLRRGGTGELFF

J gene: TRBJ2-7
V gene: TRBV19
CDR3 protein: CASSPRLGGLYEQYF

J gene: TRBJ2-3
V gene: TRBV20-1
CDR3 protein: CSAPPPRQSDTQYF

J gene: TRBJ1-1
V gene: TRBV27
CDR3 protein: CASSYRPGLNTEAFF

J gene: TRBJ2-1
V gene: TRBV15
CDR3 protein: CATSRDRGRIEQFF

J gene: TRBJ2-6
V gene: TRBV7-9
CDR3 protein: CASSLVGFPSGANVLTF